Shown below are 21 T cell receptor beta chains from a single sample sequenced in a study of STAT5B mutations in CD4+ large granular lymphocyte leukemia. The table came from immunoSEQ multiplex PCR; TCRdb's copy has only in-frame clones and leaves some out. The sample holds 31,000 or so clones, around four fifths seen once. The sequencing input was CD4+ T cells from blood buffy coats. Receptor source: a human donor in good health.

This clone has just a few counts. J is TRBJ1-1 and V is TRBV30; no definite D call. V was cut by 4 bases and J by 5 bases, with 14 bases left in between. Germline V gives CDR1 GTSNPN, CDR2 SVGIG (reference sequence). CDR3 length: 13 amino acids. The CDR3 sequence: CAWTRPRETEAFF. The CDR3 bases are TGTGCCTGGACCCGCCCTAGGGAGACTGAAGCTTTCTTT.

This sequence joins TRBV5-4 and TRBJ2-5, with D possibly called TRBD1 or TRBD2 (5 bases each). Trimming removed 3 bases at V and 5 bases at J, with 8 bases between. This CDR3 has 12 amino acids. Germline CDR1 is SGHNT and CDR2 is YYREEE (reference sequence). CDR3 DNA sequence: TGTGCCAGCAGCTACGAGGGGGAGACCCAGTACTTC. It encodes CASSYEGETQYF.

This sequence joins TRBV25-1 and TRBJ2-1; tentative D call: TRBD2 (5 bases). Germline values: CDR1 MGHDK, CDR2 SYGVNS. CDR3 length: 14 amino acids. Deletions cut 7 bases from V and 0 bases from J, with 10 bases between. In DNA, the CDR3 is TGTGCCAGCAATCGGGGATACTCCTACAATGAGCAGTTCTTC. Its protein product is CASNRGYSYNEQFF.

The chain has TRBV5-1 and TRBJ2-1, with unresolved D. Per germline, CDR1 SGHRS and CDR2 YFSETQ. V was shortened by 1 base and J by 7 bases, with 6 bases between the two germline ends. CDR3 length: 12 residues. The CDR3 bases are TGCGCCAGCAGCTTGCTGCTTAATGAGCAGTTCTTC. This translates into CASSLLLNEQFF.

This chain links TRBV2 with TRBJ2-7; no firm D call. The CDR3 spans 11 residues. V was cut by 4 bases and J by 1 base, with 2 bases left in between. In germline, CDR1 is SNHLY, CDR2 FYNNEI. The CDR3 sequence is CASSASYEQYF. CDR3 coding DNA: TGTGCCAGCAGTGCTTCCTACGAGCAGTACTTC.

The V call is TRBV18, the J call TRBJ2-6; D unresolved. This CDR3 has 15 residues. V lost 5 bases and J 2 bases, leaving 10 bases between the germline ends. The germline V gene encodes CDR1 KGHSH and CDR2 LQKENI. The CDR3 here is CASSGPSPGANVLTF. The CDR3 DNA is TGTGCCAGCTCAGGGCCTTCCCCTGGGGCCAACGTCCTGACTTTC.

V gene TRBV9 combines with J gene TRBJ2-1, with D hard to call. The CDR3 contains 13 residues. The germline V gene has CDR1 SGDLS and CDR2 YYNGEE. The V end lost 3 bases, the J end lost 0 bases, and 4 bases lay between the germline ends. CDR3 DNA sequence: TGTGCCAGCAGCGGGAGCTCCTACAATGAGCAGTTCTTC. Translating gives CASSGSSYNEQFF.

The CDR3 here is CASSLFGLAGLEQYF. As DNA, the CDR3 is TGTGCCAGCAGTTTGTTTGGACTAGCGGGCTTAGAGCAGTACTTC. This chain connects TRBV28 to TRBJ2-7; 11 bases map to TRBD2. The J segment lost 7 bases and the V segment lost 3 bases, leaving 8 bases of the junction unmatched. CDR1 is MDHEN, CDR2 SYDVKM, per germline. The CDR3 is 15 amino acids.

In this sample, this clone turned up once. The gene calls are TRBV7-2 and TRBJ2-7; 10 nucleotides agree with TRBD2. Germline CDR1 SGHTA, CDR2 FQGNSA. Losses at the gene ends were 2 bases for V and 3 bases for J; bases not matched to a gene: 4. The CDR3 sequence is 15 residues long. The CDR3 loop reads CASSLSGGANYEQYF. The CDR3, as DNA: TGTGCCAGCAGCTTAAGCGGGGGGGCCAACTACGAGCAGTACTTC.

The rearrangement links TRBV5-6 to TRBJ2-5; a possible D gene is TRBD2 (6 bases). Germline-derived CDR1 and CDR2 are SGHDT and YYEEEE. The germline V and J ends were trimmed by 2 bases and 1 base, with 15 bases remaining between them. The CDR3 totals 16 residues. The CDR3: CASSFYRLGGQETQYF. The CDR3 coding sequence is TGTGCCAGCAGCTTTTACCGTCTCGGGGGCCAAGAGACCCAGTACTTC.

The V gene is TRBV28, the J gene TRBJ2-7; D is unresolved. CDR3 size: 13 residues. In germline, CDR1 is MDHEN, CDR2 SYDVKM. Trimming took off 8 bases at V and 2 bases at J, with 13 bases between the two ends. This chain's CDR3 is CASQVGYTYEQYF. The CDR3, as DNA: TGTGCCAGCCAAGTGGGGTACACCTACGAGCAGTACTTC. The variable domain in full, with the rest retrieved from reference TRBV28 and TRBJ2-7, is DVKVTQSSRYLVKRTGEKVFLECVQDMDHENMFWYRQDPGLGLRLIYFSYDVKMKEKGDIPEGYSVSREKKERFSLILESASTNQTSMYLCASQVGYTYEQYFGPGTRLTVT.

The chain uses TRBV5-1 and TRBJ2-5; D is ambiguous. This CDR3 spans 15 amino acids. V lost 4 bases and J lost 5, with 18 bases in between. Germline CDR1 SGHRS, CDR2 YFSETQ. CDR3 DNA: TGCGCCAGCAGCCACCGGGCCCTAATGGGGGAGACCCAGTACTTC. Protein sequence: CASSHRALMGETQYF.

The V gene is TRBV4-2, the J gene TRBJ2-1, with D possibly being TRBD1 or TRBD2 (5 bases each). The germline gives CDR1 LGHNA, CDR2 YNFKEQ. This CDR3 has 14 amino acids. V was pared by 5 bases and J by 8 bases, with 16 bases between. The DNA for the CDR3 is TGTGCCAGCAGCACCCGGGACCATCTGGATGAGCAGTTCTTC. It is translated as CASSTRDHLDEQFF.

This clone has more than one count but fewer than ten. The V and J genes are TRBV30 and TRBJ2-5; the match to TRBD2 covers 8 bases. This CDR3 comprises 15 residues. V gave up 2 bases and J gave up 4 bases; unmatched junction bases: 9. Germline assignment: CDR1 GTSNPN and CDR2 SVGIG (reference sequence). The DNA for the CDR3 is TGTGCCTGGAGTCGGGGGGGCGAAGGAAGAGAGACCCAGTACTTC. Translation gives CAWSRGGEGRETQYF.

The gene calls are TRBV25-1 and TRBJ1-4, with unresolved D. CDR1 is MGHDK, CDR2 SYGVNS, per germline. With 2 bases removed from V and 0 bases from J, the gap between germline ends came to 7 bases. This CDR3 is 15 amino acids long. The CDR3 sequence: CASSEGGATNEKLFF. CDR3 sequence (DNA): TGTGCCAGCAGTGAAGGTGGAGCAACTAATGAAAAACTGTTTTTT.

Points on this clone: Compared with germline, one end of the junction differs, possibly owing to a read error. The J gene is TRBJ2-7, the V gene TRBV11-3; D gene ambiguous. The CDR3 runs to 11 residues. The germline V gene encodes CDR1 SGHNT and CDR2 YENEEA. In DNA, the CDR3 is TGTGCCAGCAGCTTAGACGGCAGGATTTCCTTC. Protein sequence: CASSLDGRISF.

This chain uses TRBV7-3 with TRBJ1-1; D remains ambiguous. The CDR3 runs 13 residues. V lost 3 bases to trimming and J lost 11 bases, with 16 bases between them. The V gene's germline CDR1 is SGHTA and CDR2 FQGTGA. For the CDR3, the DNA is TGTGCCAGCAGCTTTGGAGGTTCGGCGGGGGCTTTCTTT. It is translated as CASSFGGSAGAFF.

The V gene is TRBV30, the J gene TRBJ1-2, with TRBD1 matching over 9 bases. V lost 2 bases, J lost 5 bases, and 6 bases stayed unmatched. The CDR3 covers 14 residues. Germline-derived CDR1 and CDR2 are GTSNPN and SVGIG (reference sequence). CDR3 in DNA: TGTGCCTGGAGTCCGGACAGGGGCGGGTATGGCTACACCTTC. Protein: CAWSPDRGGYGYTF.

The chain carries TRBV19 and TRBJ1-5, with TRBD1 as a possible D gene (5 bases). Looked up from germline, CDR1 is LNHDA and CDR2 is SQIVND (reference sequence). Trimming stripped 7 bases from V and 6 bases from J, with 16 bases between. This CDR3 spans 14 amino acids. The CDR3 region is CASNWARGGQPQHF. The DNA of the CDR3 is TGTGCCAGTAATTGGGCAAGGGGTGGTCAGCCCCAGCATTTT.

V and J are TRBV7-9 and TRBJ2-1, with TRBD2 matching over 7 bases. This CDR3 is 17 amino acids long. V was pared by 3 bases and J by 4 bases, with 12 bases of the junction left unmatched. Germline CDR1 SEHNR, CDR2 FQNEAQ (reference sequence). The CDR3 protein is CASSFRLGRASYNEQFF. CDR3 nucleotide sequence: TGTGCCAGCAGCTTCCGACTGGGGAGGGCCTCATACAATGAGCAGTTCTTC.

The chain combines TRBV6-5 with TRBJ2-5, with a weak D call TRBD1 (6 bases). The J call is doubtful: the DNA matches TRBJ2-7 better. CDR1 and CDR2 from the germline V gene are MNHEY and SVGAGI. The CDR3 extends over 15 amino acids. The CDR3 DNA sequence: TGTGCCAGCAGTTACTCGAACAGGGTCTTCGGCGAGCAGTACTTC. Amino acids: CASSYSNRVFGEQYF.